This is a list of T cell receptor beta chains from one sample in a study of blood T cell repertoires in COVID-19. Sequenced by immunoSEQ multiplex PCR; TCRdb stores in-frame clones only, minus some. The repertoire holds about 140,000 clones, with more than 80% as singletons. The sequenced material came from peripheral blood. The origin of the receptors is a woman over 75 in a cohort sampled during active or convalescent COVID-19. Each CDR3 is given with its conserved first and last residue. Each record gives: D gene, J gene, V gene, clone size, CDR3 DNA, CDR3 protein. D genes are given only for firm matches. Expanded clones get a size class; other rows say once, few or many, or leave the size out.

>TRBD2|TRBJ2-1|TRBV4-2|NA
TGTGCCAGCAGCCAAGATTGGCGGGGGAGCTCCTACAATGAGCAGTTCTTC
CASSQDWRGSSYNEQFF
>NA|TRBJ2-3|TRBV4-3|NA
TGCGCCAGCAGCCCAAGAGGAGCAGATACGCAGTATTTT
CASSPRGADTQYF
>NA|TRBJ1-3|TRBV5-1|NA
TGCGCCAGCAGCTTGGGTCACGGGGGGCTTTCTGGAAACACCATATATTTT
CASSLGHGGLSGNTIYF
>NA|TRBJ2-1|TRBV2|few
TGTGCCAGCGAGTTCGTTGGGGGCGTCCAGTTCTTC
CASEFVGGVQFF
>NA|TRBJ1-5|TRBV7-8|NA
TGTGCCAGCAGCTACCGCTTAGCAGCATATCAGCCCCAGCATTTT
CASSYRLAAYQPQHF
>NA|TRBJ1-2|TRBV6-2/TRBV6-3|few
TGTGCCAGCAGTTACGAGGCGCGAGGCTATGGCTACACCTTC
CASSYEARGYGYTF
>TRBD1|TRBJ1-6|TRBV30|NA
TGTGCCTGGGACAGGGGAAGGTCACCCCTCCACTTT
CAWDRGRSPLHF
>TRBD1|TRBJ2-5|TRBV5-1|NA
TGCGCCAGCAGCTTGGGCGGGACAGGTCAGAGGGCCCAGTACTTC
CASSLGGTGQRAQYF
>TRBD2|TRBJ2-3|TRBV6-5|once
TGTGCCAGCAGTTTGGGGGGGAGCACAGATACGCAGTATTTT
CASSLGGSTDTQYF
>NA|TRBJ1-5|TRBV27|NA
TGTGCCAGCAGTTACAGTTACAATCAGCCCCAGCATTTT
CASSYSYNQPQHF
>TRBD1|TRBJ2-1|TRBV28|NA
TGTGCCAGCAGGGGACAGGGTTACAATGAGCAGTTCTTC
CASRGQGYNEQFF
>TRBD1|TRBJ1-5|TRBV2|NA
TGTGCCAGCAGACCGACAGGGTTAAATCAGCCCCAGCATTTT
CASRPTGLNQPQHF
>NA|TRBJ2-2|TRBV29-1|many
TGCAGCGGGGGGGACATTCCCGGGGAGCTGTTTTTT
CSGGDIPGELFF
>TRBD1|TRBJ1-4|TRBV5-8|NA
TGTGCCAGCAGCTTGGGGGACAGACCAACTAATGAAAAACTGTTTTTT
CASSLGDRPTNEKLFF
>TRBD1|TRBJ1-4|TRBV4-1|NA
TGCGCCAGCAGCCAGCGACAGGGTCTGGATGAAAAACTGTTTTTT
CASSQRQGLDEKLFF
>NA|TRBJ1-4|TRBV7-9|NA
TGTGCCAGCAGCTTAGCTTCTAGAGGCGCGGGTGAAAAACTGTTTTTT
CASSLASRGAGEKLFF
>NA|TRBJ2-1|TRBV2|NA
TGTGCCAGCAGGACCGAGCTAGTGGGCAATGAGCAGTTCTTC
CASRTELVGNEQFF
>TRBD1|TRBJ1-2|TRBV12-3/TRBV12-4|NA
TGTGCCAGCAGTTTGTCGACAGGGAAAGGCTACACCTTC
CASSLSTGKGYTF
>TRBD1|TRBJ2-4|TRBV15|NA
TGTGCCACCAGCAAGGACAGGGTTGGACTAGCCAAAAACATTCAGTACTTC
CATSKDRVGLAKNIQYF
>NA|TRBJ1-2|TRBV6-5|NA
TGTGCCAGCCAGCGGGGGGGCGAGGTCTATGGCTACACCTTC
CASQRGGEVYGYTF
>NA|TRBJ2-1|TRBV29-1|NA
TGCAGCGTTGGGACAGACCACTCTTCTTGGGACAATGAGCAGTTCTTC
CSVGTDHSSWDNEQFF
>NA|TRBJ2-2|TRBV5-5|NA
TGTGCCAGCAGCTTGAGCACAGGGTACACCGGGGAGCTGTTTTTT
CASSLSTGYTGELFF
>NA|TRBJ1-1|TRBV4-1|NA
TGCGCCAGCAGCCAAGGTCCATTGAACACTGAAGCTTTCTTT
CASSQGPLNTEAFF
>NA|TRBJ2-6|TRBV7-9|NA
TGTGCCAGCAGCTTAGCCAGGGCTGGGGCCAACGTCCTGACTTTC
CASSLARAGANVLTF
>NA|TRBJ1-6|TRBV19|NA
TGTGCCAGTAGTATTCGAGAGTATAATTCACCCCTCCACTTT
CASSIREYNSPLHF
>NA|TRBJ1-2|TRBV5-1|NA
TGCGCCAGCAGCTTTGGGGGCTCTTATGGCTACACCTTC
CASSFGGSYGYTF
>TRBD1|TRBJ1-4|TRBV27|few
TGTGCCAGCAGTCCCTGGACAGGGACTGAAAAACTGTTTTTT
CASSPWTGTEKLFF
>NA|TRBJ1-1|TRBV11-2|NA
TGTGCCAGCAGCTTATACGGCAGGGAAGGAGCTGAAGCTTTCTTT
CASSLYGREGAEAFF
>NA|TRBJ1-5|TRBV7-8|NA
TGTGCCAGCAGCTTAGGGACAGCTCAGCCCCAGCATTTT
CASSLGTAQPQHF
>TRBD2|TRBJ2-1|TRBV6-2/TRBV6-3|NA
TGTGCCAGCAGCCCTACTAGCGGGGGCTACAATGAGCAGTTCTTC
CASSPTSGGYNEQFF
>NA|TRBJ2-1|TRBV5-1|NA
TGCGCCAGCAGCTTGGCGGGGTCCTCCTACAATGAGCAGTTCTTC
CASSLAGSSYNEQFF
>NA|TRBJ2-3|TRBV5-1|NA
TGCGCCAGCAGCTTTCAGGGCCCTGGGGCGTTCCGTAGAGATACGCAGTATTTT
CASSFQGPGAFRRDTQYF
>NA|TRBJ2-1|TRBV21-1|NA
TGTGCCAGCAGCCAAAACAGGGACAGGGCTGACTACAATGAGCAGTTCTTC
CASSQNRDRADYNEQFF
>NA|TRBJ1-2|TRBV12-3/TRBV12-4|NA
TGTGCCAGCTTGGGCGGGCGAGGCTACACCTTC
CASLGGRGYTF
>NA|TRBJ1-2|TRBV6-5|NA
TGTGCCAGCAGTCGGCGGGGGGCGCAAGGCTACACCTTC
CASSRRGAQGYTF
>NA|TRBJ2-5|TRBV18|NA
TGTGCCAGCTCACCAGGGCAGGGGCCAGAGACCCAGTACTTC
CASSPGQGPETQYF
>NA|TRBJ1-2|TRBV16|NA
TGTGCCAGCAGCCCGTGGACAGCGAACCTCTATGGCTACACCTTC
CASSPWTANLYGYTF
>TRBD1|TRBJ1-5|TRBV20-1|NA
TGCAGTGCTAGTGGGCAGGGGGATAGCAATCAGCCCCAGCATTTT
CSASGQGDSNQPQHF
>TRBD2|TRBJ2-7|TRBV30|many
TGTGCCTGGAGTCGCGGGAGAGAGCAGTACTTC
CAWSRGREQYF
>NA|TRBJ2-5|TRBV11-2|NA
TGTGCCAGCAGCTTGAACCTTCAGGAGACCCAGTACTTC
CASSLNLQETQYF
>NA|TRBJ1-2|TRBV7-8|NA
TGTGCCAGCAGCCGTTCGCAGGTCTATGGCTACACCTTC
CASSRSQVYGYTF
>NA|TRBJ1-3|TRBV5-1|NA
TGCGCCAGCAGCTTGGGAGGTGGTGGAAACACCATATATTTT
CASSLGGGGNTIYF
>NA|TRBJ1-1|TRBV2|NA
TGTGCCAGCAGTCCACGGGGGGGGATGAACACTGAAGCTTTCTTT
CASSPRGGMNTEAFF
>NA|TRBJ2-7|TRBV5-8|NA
TGTGCCAGCAGCTTGGCCGGGGTTATCTACGAGCAGTACTTC
CASSLAGVIYEQYF
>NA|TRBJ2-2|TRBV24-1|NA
TGTGCCACCAGTGAGGGGGCCTTGAACACCGGGGAGCTGTTTTTT
CATSEGALNTGELFF
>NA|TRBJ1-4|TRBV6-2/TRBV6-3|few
TGTGCCAGCAGTATCCTGCCAGCTAATGAAAAACTGTTTTTT
CASSILPANEKLFF
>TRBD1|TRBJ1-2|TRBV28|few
TGTGCCAGCAGTTACCCAACCGGGACAGGGGGTTCGGGCTACACCTTC
CASSYPTGTGGSGYTF
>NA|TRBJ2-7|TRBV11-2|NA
TGTGCCAGCAGCTTAGATCGGCGGAATTACGAGCAGTACTTC
CASSLDRRNYEQYF
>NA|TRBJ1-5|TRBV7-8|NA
TGTGCCAGCAGCCCAGGGATCTATCAGCCCCAGCATTTT
CASSPGIYQPQHF
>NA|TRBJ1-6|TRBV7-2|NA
TGTGCCAGCAGTAGGGCGGGCGGAAGGAGCTCCTATAATTCACCCCTCCACTTT
CASSRAGGRSSYNSPLHF
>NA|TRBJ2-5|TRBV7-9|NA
TGTGCCAGCAGCTTATCTCATCAGGGGCAGATGGAGACCCAGTACTTC
CASSLSHQGQMETQYF
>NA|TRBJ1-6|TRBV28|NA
TGTGCCAGCAGTTTGCTCCAGGGGCCTTCACCCCTCCACTTT
CASSLLQGPSPLHF
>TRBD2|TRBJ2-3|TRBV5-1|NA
TGCGCCAGCAGCTTGACTAGCGGGGGCCTCACAGATACGCAGTATTTT
CASSLTSGGLTDTQYF
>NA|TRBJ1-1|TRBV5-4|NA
TGTGCCAGCTGGACACTGAACACTGAAGCTTTCTTT
CASWTLNTEAFF
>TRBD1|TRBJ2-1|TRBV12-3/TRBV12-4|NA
TGTGCCAGCCGGGACAGGCCTATATCGAAGCAGTTCTTC
CASRDRPISKQFF